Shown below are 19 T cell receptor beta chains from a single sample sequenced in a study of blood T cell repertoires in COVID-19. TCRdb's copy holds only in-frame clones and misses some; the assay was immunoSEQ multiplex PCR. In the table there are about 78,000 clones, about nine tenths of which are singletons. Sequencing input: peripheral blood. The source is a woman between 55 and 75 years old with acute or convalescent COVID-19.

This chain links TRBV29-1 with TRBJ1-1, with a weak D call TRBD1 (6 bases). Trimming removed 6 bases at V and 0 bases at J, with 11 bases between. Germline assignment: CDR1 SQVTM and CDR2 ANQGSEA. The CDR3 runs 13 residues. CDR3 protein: CSVTTGMNTEAFF. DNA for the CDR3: TGCAGCGTAACCACAGGGATGAACACTGAAGCTTTCTTT.

CDR3 bases: TGTGCCAGCAGTTTAGGGGTTTCCGACACAGATACGCAGTATTTT. It is translated as CASSLGVSDTDTQYF. V and J are TRBV6-6 and TRBJ2-3, with D perhaps TRBD1 (5 bases). The V and J ends lost 4 bases and 2 bases respectively, with 13 bases between them. This CDR3 contains 15 residues. Germline V gene sequence: CDR1 MNHNY, CDR2 SVGAGI (reference sequence).

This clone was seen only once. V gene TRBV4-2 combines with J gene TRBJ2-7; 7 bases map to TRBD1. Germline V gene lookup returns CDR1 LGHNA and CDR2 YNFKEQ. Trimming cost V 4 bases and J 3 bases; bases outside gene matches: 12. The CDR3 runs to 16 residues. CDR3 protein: CASSREQGFPLYEQYF. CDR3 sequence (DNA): TGTGCCAGCAGCCGGGAACAGGGGTTCCCTCTCTACGAGCAGTACTTC.

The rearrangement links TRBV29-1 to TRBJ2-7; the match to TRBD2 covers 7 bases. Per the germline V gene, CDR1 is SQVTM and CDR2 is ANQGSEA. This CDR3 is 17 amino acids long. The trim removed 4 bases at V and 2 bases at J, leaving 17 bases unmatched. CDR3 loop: CSVVGSSSGDSAYEQYF. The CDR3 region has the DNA TGCAGCGTTGTCGGATCATCTAGCGGAGATTCCGCCTACGAGCAGTACTTC.

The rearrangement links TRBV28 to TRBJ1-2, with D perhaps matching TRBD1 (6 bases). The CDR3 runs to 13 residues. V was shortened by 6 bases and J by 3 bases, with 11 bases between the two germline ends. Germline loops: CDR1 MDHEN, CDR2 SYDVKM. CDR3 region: CASSPGTYYGYTF. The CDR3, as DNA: TGTGCCAGCAGCCCCGGGACATACTATGGCTACACCTTC.

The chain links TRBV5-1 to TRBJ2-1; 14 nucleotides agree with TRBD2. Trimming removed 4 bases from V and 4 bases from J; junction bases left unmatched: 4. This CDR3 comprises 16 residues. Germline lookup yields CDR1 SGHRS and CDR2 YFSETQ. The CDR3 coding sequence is TGCGCCAGCAGCCTGGGGACTAGCGGGAGATACAATGAGCAGTTCTTC. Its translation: CASSLGTSGRYNEQFF.

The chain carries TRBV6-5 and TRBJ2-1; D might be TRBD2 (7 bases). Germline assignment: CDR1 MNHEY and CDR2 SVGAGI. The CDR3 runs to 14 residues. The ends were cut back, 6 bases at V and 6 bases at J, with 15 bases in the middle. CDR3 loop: CASRYGGAGNEQFF. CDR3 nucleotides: TGTGCCAGCAGATATGGGGGGGCAGGCAATGAGCAGTTCTTC.

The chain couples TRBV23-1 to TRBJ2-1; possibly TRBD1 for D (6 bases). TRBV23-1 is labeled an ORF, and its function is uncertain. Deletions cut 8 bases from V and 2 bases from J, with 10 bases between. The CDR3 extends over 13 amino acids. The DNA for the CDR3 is TGCGCCAGCCCTAGGGGGACCTACAATGAGCAGTTCTTC. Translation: CASPRGTYNEQFF.

The CDR3 coding sequence is TGTGCCAGCAGCTTGGGCCAGACGCAGTATTTT. It yields the protein CASSLGQTQYF. The chain recombines TRBV5-6 with TRBJ2-3; D is undetermined. The CDR3 runs to 11 residues. Trimming left V 0 bases short and J 9 bases short, with 5 bases between. In germline, CDR1 is SGHDT, CDR2 YYEEEE.

The DNA for the CDR3 is TGCGCCAGCAGCCGTACCGTGGGACAGGGGGCAGAGGAGCAGTTCTTC. Translation: CASSRTVGQGAEEQFF. This chain uses TRBV5-1 with TRBJ2-1; TRBD1 aligns across 12 bases. Germline V gives CDR1 SGHRS, CDR2 YFSETQ. Trimming removed 4 bases from V and 10 bases from J; junction bases left unmatched: 12. The CDR3 runs 16 residues.

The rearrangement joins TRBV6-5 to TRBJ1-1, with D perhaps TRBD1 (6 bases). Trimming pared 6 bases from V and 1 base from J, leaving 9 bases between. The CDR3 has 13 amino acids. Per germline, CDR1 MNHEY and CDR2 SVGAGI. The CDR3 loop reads CASRNRANTEAFF. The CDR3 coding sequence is TGTGCCAGCAGAAACAGGGCGAACACTGAAGCTTTCTTT.

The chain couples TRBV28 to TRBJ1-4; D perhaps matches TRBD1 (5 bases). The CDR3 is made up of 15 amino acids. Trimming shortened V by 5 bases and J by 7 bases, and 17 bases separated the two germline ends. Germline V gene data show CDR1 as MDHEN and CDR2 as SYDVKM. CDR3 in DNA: TGTGCCAGCAGTACGGAGGGACGTGGGAGTGAAAAACTGTTTTTT. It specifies CASSTEGRGSEKLFF.

The DNA of the CDR3 is TGTGCCAGCAGCGTAGGTCGGACAGGGGGCGAAAAACTGTTTTTT. Its translation is CASSVGRTGGEKLFF. This sequence joins TRBV9 and TRBJ1-4; TRBD1 aligns across 11 bases. This CDR3 is 15 amino acids long. The junction had 3 bases not matched to a gene; V was cut back by 0 bases and J by 8 bases. From germline, CDR1 is SGDLS and CDR2 YYNGEE.

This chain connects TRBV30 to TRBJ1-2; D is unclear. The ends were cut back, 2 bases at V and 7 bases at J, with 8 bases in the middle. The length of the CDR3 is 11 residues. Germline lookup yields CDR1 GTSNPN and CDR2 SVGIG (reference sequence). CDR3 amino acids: CAWSRTFGYTF. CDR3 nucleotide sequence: TGTGCCTGGAGTCGAACTTTTGGCTACACCTTC.

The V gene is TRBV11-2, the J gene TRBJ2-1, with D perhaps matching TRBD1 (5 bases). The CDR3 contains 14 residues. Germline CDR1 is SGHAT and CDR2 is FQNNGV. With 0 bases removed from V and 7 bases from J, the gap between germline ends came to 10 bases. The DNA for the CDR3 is TGTGCCAGCAGCTTAGATGGACAAGGAAATGAGCAGTTCTTC. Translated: CASSLDGQGNEQFF.

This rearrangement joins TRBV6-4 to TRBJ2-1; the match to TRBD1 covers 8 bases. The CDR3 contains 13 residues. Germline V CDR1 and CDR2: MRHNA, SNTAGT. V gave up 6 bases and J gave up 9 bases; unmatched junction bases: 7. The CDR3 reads CASSPGTGIEQFF. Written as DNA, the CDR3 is TGTGCCAGCAGCCCCGGGACAGGTATTGAGCAGTTCTTC.

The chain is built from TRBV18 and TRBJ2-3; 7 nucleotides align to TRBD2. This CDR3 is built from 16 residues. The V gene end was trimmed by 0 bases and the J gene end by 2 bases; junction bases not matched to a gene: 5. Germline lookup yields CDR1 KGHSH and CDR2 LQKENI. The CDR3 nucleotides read TGTGCCAGCTCACCACCGGGCGGGGGTCTCACAGATACGCAGTATTTT. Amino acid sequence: CASSPPGGGLTDTQYF.

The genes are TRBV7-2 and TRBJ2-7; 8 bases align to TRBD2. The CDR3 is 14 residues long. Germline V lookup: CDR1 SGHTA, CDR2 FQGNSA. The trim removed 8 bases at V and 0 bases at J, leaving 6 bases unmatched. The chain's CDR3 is CASLTSGSSYEQYF. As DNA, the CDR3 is TGTGCCAGCCTAACTAGCGGAAGCTCCTACGAGCAGTACTTC.

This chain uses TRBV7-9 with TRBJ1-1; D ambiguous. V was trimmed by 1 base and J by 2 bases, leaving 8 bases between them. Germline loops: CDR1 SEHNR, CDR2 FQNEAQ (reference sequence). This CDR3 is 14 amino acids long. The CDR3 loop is CASSLDGVNTEAFF. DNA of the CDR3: TGTGCCAGCAGCTTAGATGGAGTCAACACTGAAGCTTTCTTT.